This TCR beta chain was sequenced during a study of T cell changes during pregnancy in multiple sclerosis. This clone occurred once. The CDR3 is made up of 15 amino acids. Trimming shortened V by 4 bases and J by 1 base, and 12 bases separated the two germline ends. Per the germline V gene, CDR1 is MDHEN and CDR2 is SYDVKM. Using immunoSEQ multiplex PCR, the repertoire was profiled, and TCRdb retains in-frame clones only, with some absent. The sample has over 50,000 clones; 70% to 90% are singletons. The receptor's source is a female donor with multiple sclerosis, enrolled in a pregnancy study. Specimen: peripheral blood, collected in the first trimester of pregnancy. This chain links TRBV28 with TRBJ2-3, with D maybe TRBD2 (7 bases). The CDR3 bases are TGTGCCAGCAGTTCGGGGGGCCGGGGCACAGATACGCAGTATTTT. Protein sequence: CASSSGGRGTDTQYF. Together with reference TRBV28 and TRBJ2-3, the CDR3 gives the full variable domain: DVKVTQSSRYLVKRTGEKVFLECVQDMDHENMFWYRQDPGLGLRLIYFSYDVKMKEKGDIPEGYSVSREKKERFSLILESASTNQTSMYLCASSSGGRGTDTQYFGPGTRLTVL.